These 10 T cell receptor beta chains share one sample of origin, sequenced in a study of CD8+ T cells in alopecia areata. Extraction and reverse transcription of RNA yielded cDNA as the sequencing template. Assay used: immunoSEQ multiplex PCR; TCRdb lists only in-frame clones, some missing. The sample consists of around 190,000 clones, 56% of them appearing once. The sequencing sample was made of CD8+ T cells sorted from blood. These receptor sequences come from a human donor in good health.

The rearrangement uses TRBV15 and TRBJ1-2; D gene unclear. This CDR3 contains 13 residues. The V gene's germline CDR1 is LNHNV and CDR2 YYDKDF (reference sequence). V lost 0 bases and J 5 bases, leaving 7 bases between the germline ends. The CDR3 reads CATSRDPGYGYTF. In nucleotides, the CDR3 is TGTGCCACCAGCAGAGATCCGGGGTATGGCTACACCTTC.

This clone showed up just a few times. The V call is TRBV7-8, the J call TRBJ1-1, with D perhaps TRBD1 (6 bases). The V gene's germline CDR1 is SGHVS and CDR2 FQNEAQ. Trimming stripped 5 bases from V and 4 bases from J, with 14 bases between. The CDR3 sequence is 14 residues long. Here the CDR3 DNA reads TGTGCCAGCAGCCCCACGGGGGGCGGCACTGAAGCTTTCTTT. Amino acids: CASSPTGGGTEAFF.

The chain recombines TRBV6-6 with TRBJ2-2, with D unresolved. This CDR3 contains 14 residues. Germline V gene sequence: CDR1 MNHNY, CDR2 SVGAGI (reference sequence). V lost 2 bases to trimming and J lost 7 bases, with 11 bases between them. CDR3 in DNA: TGTGCCAGCAGTTACAGTCCTGGGGTCGGGGAGCTGTTTTTT. Translating gives CASSYSPGVGELFF.

In this sample, this clone turned up a few times. The rearrangement links TRBV5-1 to TRBJ2-2; the match to TRBD2 covers 8 bases. Per germline, CDR1 SGHRS and CDR2 YFSETQ. V dropped 1 base and J dropped 6; count of bases not matched to a gene: 8. The CDR3 consists of 16 residues. The CDR3 reads CASSLRPGGPSGELFF. The CDR3 DNA reads as TGCGCCAGCAGCTTGAGGCCGGGGGGGCCGTCCGGGGAGCTGTTTTTT.

The chain carries TRBV9 and TRBJ1-2; TRBD1 agrees at 9 bases. V gave up 0 bases and J gave up 2 bases; unmatched junction bases: 11. This CDR3 region has 18 residues. Germline V gives CDR1 SGDLS, CDR2 YYNGEE. CDR3 sequence: CASSVVGDRDPTNYGYTF. The DNA of the CDR3 is TGTGCCAGCAGCGTAGTAGGGGACAGGGACCCGACGAACTATGGCTACACCTTC.

This clone was picked up one time. Within the sample, other DNA sequences also encode this same CDR3. The chain carries TRBV7-9 and TRBJ1-5, with 8 bases fitting TRBD1. From germline, CDR1 is SEHNR and CDR2 FQNEAQ (reference sequence). The CDR3 totals 14 residues. V lost 4 bases and J lost 6; bases outside the gene matches: 5. CDR3 in amino acids: CASSSGQGGQPQHF. CDR3 nucleotides: TGTGCCAGCAGCTCAGGACAGGGTGGTCAGCCCCAGCATTTT.

The CDR3 sequence is CASSLSRTYGYTF. As DNA, the CDR3 is TGTGCCAGCAGTTTATCGAGGACCTATGGCTACACCTTC. This rearrangement joins TRBV27 to TRBJ1-2; D gene unclear. V lost 0 bases and J 4 bases, leaving 6 bases between the germline ends. Germline CDR1 reads MNHEY; CDR2 reads SMNVEV (reference sequence). CDR3 length equals 13 residues.

The rearrangement uses TRBV7-9 and TRBJ2-7; possible D gene TRBD2, 7 bases. The germline CDR1 and CDR2 sequences are SEHNR and FQNEAQ (reference sequence). The CDR3 is 14 residues long. The CDR3 bases are TGTGCAGTTGGAAGGGGGAGCGGGGATCGCGAGCAGTACTTC. It specifies CAVGRGSGDREQYF.

This clone was seen a single time. The chain uses TRBV7-9 and TRBJ1-5, with D possibly TRBD1 on 6 matching bases. The CDR3 has 16 amino acids. The germline gives CDR1 SEHNR, CDR2 FQNEAQ (reference sequence). V was shortened by 2 bases and J by 3 bases, with 14 bases between the two germline ends. The CDR3 protein is CASSLSTGTLNQPQHF. In DNA form, the CDR3 reads TGTGCCAGCAGCTTATCTACAGGGACCCTCAATCAGCCCCAGCATTTT.

This clone has a handful of counts. The rearrangement uses TRBV4-1 and TRBJ2-7; the D is unclear. CDR3 length equals 14 residues. The germline CDR1 and CDR2 sequences are MGHRA and YSYEKL. Trimming shortened V by 1 base and J by 2 bases, and 9 bases separated the two germline ends. The CDR3 reads CASSQGTDPYEQYF. The CDR3 DNA follows: TGCGCCAGCAGCCAAGGTACAGACCCCTACGAGCAGTACTTC.